Listed below are T cell receptor beta chains from one sample, sequenced in a study of cytomegalovirus exposure and HLA in healthy donors. Here immunoSEQ multiplex PCR was the method, and the copy in TCRdb shows in-frame clones only, minus some. The sample shows about 99,000 clones, about 80% of them seen only once. Sequenced: PBMCs. The origin of the receptors is a woman aged 40 to 50 in good health and CMV-seronegative. Both conserved end residues are part of each CDR3. The order of the fields is J gene, D gene, V gene, CDR3 length, CDR3 protein. D genes are given only for firm matches.

TRBJ2-1 | TRBD2 | TRBV28 | 17 | CASSLLTSGPFSNEQLF
. | TRBD1 | TRBV7-9 | 15 | CASSLVGGQGIEQYF
TRBJ2-7 | . | TRBV7-9 | 14 | CASSPLTGPYEQYF
TRBJ1-2 | . | TRBV5-8 | 13 | CASSLMTAYGYTF
TRBJ2-5 | TRBD2 | TRBV11-3 | 13 | CASSSGLAETQYF
TRBJ2-2 | TRBD2 | TRBV5-1 | 16 | CASATTSGRPTGELFF
TRBJ2-2 | TRBD1 | TRBV7-6 | 16 | CASSLETGDNTGELFF
TRBJ2-3 | TRBD2 | TRBV9 | 16 | CASSVGETSLTDTQYF
TRBJ2-7 | TRBD1 | TRBV9 | 15 | CASSVGTGGGYEQYF
TRBJ2-1 | . | TRBV19 | 12 | CASGTLNNEQFF
TRBJ2-1 | TRBD1 | TRBV7-8 | 15 | CASSVGTAIYNEQFF
TRBJ2-5 | . | TRBV5-1 | 15 | CASSPRDSNQETQYF
TRBJ2-1 | TRBD2 | TRBV7-3 | 14 | CASSKSSAGAEQFF
TRBJ1-2 | . | TRBV18 | 14 | CASSPQRANYGYTF
TRBJ2-1 | . | TRBV7-6 | 12 | CASSLLVHEQFF
TRBJ1-2 | . | TRBV28 | 12 | CASSSVGGGYTF
. | TRBD1 | TRBV5-1 | 13 | CASSVTGGHEQYF
TRBJ1-3 | . | TRBV5-1 | 16 | CASSLADGFSGNTIYF
TRBJ1-1 | . | TRBV7-6 | 14 | CASSPRTANTEAFF
TRBJ2-3 | TRBD2 | TRBV7-6 | 18 | CASSLGPRLAGGADTQYF
TRBJ2-3 | TRBD2 | TRBV5-5 | 16 | CASSGATSGRTDTQYF
TRBJ2-2 | . | TRBV19 | 14 | CASSIGQNTGELFF
TRBJ1-2 | . | TRBV4-2 | 14 | CASSLLKDSYGYTF
TRBJ2-4 | TRBD1 | TRBV19 | 12 | CASSATGTESLF
TRBJ1-4 | . | TRBV18 | 16 | CASSPSSTGTNEKLFF
TRBJ1-1 | . | TRBV5-6 | 14 | CASSLGHENTEAFF
TRBJ2-3 | TRBD2 | TRBV9 | 17 | CASSFSRTSGRTDTQYF
TRBJ1-1 | . | TRBV5-1 | 16 | CASSYLGGGGNTEAFF
TRBJ2-4 | . | TRBV27 | 13 | CASSQGTQNIQYF
TRBJ2-2 | TRBD1 | TRBV2 | 21 | CASTGDRGLEGIYENTGELFF
TRBJ2-4 | . | TRBV28 | 13 | CASSPSPKNIQYF
TRBJ2-7 | TRBD2 | TRBV6-1 | 15 | CASREGTSGNYEQYF
TRBJ2-7 | . | TRBV19 | 13 | CASSISGTYEQYF
TRBJ2-7 | TRBD1 | TRBV4-3 | 15 | CASSQFRDRPYEQYF
TRBJ1-1 | . | TRBV15 | 15 | CATSRDGFLNTEAFF
TRBJ2-5 | TRBD2 | TRBV7-6 | 18 | CASSRRPAGEGLVETQYF
. | TRBD2 | TRBV11-1 | 14 | CASAGEAGNYEQYF
TRBJ2-5 | . | TRBV7-2 | 14 | CASSLGSTGETQYF
TRBJ2-2 | TRBD2 | TRBV7-2 | 16 | CASSSSGRAYTGELFF
TRBJ2-1 | TRBD1 | TRBV5-8 | 15 | CASSPLGGGSNEQFF
TRBJ2-3 | . | TRBV10-3 | 13 | CAISVVGGDTQYF
TRBJ2-7 | . | TRBV29-1 | 17 | CSVESPRGTSYSYEQYF
TRBJ1-1 | . | TRBV4-3 | 17 | CASSQDRGYGLNTEAFF
TRBJ2-1 | . | TRBV5-6 | 13 | CASSSRGRNEQFF
TRBJ2-1 | . | TRBV6-5 | 13 | CATAPSDFNEQFF
TRBJ2-3 | TRBD1 | TRBV9 | 16 | CASSAAGTGSTDTQYF
TRBJ2-7 | . | TRBV5-1 | 14 | CASSLAGLSYEQYF
TRBJ2-5 | TRBD2 | TRBV27 | 16 | CASSLRFSGNQETQYF
TRBJ1-1 | TRBD1 | TRBV4-3 | 17 | CASSQLGTGHMNTEAFF
TRBJ1-1 | . | TRBV7-8 | 13 | CASSLFGRPEAFF
. | . | TRBV5-4 | 16 | CASSSARNRDSYEQYF
TRBJ1-3 | . | TRBV10-2 | 16 | CASSRDSRSSGNTIYF
TRBJ2-5 | . | TRBV19 | 13 | CASRERVGETQYF
TRBJ2-7 | . | TRBV11-2 | 13 | CASSSDSSYEQYF
TRBJ2-7 | . | TRBV18 | 14 | CASSPALLSHEQYF
TRBJ2-7 | TRBD2 | TRBV11-1 | 15 | CASSLYTSGSYEQYF
TRBJ2-5 | TRBD2 | TRBV19 | 16 | CASRGGTSRLQETQYF
TRBJ1-4 | . | TRBV5-4 | 16 | CASSGGRGGTNEKLFF
TRBJ2-5 | TRBD2 | TRBV7-2 | 15 | CASRRTSGFQETQYF